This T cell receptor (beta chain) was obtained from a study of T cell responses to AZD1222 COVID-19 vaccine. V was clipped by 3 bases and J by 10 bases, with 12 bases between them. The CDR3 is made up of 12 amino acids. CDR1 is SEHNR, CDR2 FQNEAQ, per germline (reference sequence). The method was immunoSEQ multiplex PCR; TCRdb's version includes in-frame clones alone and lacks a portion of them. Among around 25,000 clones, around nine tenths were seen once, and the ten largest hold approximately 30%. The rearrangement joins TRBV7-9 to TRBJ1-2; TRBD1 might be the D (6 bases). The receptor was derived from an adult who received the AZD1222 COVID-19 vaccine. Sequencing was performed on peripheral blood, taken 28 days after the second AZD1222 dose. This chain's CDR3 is CASSLNRADYTF. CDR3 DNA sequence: TGTGCCAGCAGCTTGAACAGGGCAGACTACACCTTC.